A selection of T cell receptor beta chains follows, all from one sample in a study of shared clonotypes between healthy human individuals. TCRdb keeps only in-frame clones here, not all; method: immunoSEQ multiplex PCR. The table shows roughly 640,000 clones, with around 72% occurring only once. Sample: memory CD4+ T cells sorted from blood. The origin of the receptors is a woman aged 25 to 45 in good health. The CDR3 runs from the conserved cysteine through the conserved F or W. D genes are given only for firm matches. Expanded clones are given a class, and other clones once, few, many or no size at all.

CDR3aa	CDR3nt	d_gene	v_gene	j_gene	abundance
CASSLSPGNYGYTF	TGTGCCAGCAGCTTATCTCCAGGGAACTATGGCTACACCTTC	.	TRBV11-2	TRBJ1-2	.
CASSPQNEQYF	TGTGCCAGCTCACCACAAAACGAGCAGTACTTC	.	TRBV18	TRBJ2-7	.
CASSVPGRTEAFF	TGTGCCAGCAGTGTTCCGGGGAGGACTGAAGCTTTCTTT	.	TRBV25-1	TRBJ1-1	.
CASREGARSGNTIYF	TGTGCCAGTCGTGAGGGGGCCCGCTCTGGAAACACCATATATTTT	TRBD1	TRBV2	TRBJ1-3	.
CASSQDDSEETQYF	TGCGCCAGCAGCCAAGACGACAGCGAAGAGACCCAGTACTTC	.	TRBV4-1	TRBJ2-5	.
CASSQDTVETQYF	TGCGCCAGCAGCCAAGATACAGTCGAGACCCAGTACTTC	.	TRBV4-1	TRBJ2-5	once
CASSIVADTQYF	TGCGCCAGCAGCATAGTAGCAGATACGCAGTATTTT	.	TRBV5-1	TRBJ2-3	.
CASSLGQGAYNEQFF	TGTGCCAGCAGCTTGGGACAGGGGGCCTACAATGAGCAGTTCTTC	TRBD1	TRBV11-2	TRBJ2-1	.
CAWSLQGAGQPQHF	TGTGCCTGGAGTCTACAGGGGGCGGGCCAGCCCCAGCATTTT	TRBD1	TRBV30	TRBJ1-5	once
CASREGAGGSRATQYF	TGTGCCAGCAGAGAAGGAGCGGGAGGTTCCCGGGCCACGCAGTATTTT	TRBD2	TRBV2	TRBJ2-3	.
CASSPSGRPYEQYF	TGCGCCAGCAGCCCTAGCGGGAGACCCTACGAGCAGTACTTC	TRBD2	TRBV10-2	TRBJ2-7	.
CASSLGAQMNTEAFF	TGTGCCAGCAGCTTGGGGGCACAGATGAACACTGAAGCTTTCTTT	.	TRBV5-4	TRBJ1-1	once
CASSYLGPHYEQYF	TGTGCCAGCAGCTATTTGGGACCACACTACGAGCAGTACTTC	.	TRBV5-8	TRBJ2-7	.
CASSLGGLGQPQHF	TGTGCCAGCTCACTGGGGGGGCTGGGTCAGCCCCAGCATTTT	.	TRBV18	TRBJ1-5	.
CASSQGQSTYEQYF	TGCGCCAGCAGCCAGGGACAAAGTACCTACGAGCAGTACTTC	.	TRBV5-1	TRBJ2-7	.
CASSTLDRAGYTF	TGTGCCAGCAGTACCCTCGACAGGGCTGGCTACACCTTC	TRBD1	TRBV27	TRBJ1-2	.
CASSLRTGPEGRGYTF	TGTGCCAGCAGTCTCAGGACAGGTCCTGAAGGTCGTGGCTACACCTTC	TRBD1	TRBV27	TRBJ1-2	.
CASSRRITDTQYF	TGTGCCAGCAGCCGGCGGATCACAGATACGCAGTATTTT	.	TRBV14	TRBJ2-3	.
CAWSVHVGGEQFF	TGTGCCTGGAGTGTACACGTGGGCGGGGAGCAGTTCTTC	.	TRBV30	TRBJ2-1	few
CASSLAGRPYEQYF	TGTGCCAGCAGCTTAGCTGGCAGACCCTACGAGCAGTACTTC	.	TRBV11-2	TRBJ2-7	.
CASSEFNRGNGYEQYF	TGTGCCAGCAGTGAATTTAATCGGGGCAACGGTTACGAGCAGTACTTC	.	TRBV25-1	TRBJ2-7	.
CASSLTDFSDNEQFF	TGCGCCAGCAGCTTGACGGACTTTAGCGACAATGAGCAGTTCTTC	.	TRBV5-1	TRBJ2-1	.
CASSLDAYQETQYF	TGTGCCAGCAGCTTAGATGCCTACCAAGAGACCCAGTACTTC	.	TRBV7-2	TRBJ2-5	.
CASQQLAGGPGDTQYF	TGTGCCAGTCAACAGCTAGCGGGAGGGCCGGGAGATACGCAGTATTTT	TRBD2	TRBV19	TRBJ2-3	.
CASHPGVAGDNEQFF	TGCGCCAGCCATCCTGGCGTAGCGGGAGATAATGAGCAGTTCTTC	TRBD2	TRBV5-1	TRBJ2-1	.
CASSLVGVGETQYF	TGCGCCAGCAGCTTGGTAGGGGTCGGAGAGACCCAGTACTTC	.	TRBV5-1	TRBJ2-5	.
CASSLGGLSTDTQYF	TGTGCCAGCAGCTTAGGGGGACTTAGCACAGATACGCAGTATTTT	.	TRBV7-2	TRBJ2-3	.
CASSIPREVNEQFF	TGCGCCAGCAGCATCCCCCGGGAGGTGAATGAGCAGTTCTTC	TRBD2	TRBV5-1	TRBJ2-1	once
CSGRATNEKLFF	TGCAGCGGCAGGGCGACTAATGAAAAACTGTTTTTT	.	TRBV29-1	TRBJ1-4	.
CASSLVSGNTEAFF	TGCGCCAGCAGCTTGGTTTCTGGGAACACTGAAGCTTTCTTT	.	TRBV5-1	TRBJ1-1	.
CASSELGLETQYF	TGCGCCAGCAGTGAGCTTGGCTTGGAGACCCAGTACTTC	.	TRBV10-2	TRBJ2-5	.
CASSPSGRLNEQFF	TGTGCCAGCAGCCCTAGCGGGAGGCTTAATGAGCAGTTCTTC	TRBD2	TRBV7-2	TRBJ2-1	.
CASVRRDGDQPQHF	TGTGCCAGTGTTAGAAGGGACGGGGATCAGCCCCAGCATTTT	.	TRBV2	TRBJ1-5	.
CASNSQNNQPQHF	TGTGCCAGCAATTCACAGAATAATCAGCCCCAGCATTTT	.	TRBV2	TRBJ1-5	.
CASSTAVLSYNEQFF	TGTGCCAGTAGTACGGCGGTACTATCCTACAATGAGCAGTTCTTC	.	TRBV19	TRBJ2-1	.
CASSPGFTPEQYF	TGTGCCAGCTCACCTGGATTCACCCCCGAGCAGTACTTC	.	TRBV18	TRBJ2-7	.
CASSAQEWGNQPQHF	TGTGCCAGCAGCGCACAGGAATGGGGCAATCAGCCCCAGCATTTT	.	TRBV5-8	TRBJ1-5	few
CASSLGISGTGVYEQYF	TGTGCCAGCAGCTTAGGTATTTCCGGGACAGGGGTATACGAGCAGTACTTC	TRBD1	TRBV11-2	TRBJ2-7	few
CASSKNTRTVSNQPQHF	TGTGCCAGCAGCAAGAATACCCGGACAGTCAGCAATCAGCCCCAGCATTTT	.	TRBV28	TRBJ1-5	.
CASSEVAGGVEQYF	TGTGCCAGCAGTGAAGTAGCAGGTGGGGTCGAGCAGTACTTC	.	TRBV6-1	TRBJ2-7	once
CASSLTTSGRHRADEQYF	TGCGCCAGCAGCTTGACCACTAGCGGGAGGCACCGGGCCGACGAGCAGTACTTC	TRBD2	TRBV5-1	TRBJ2-7	.
CASSWGGAEPQHF	TGTGCCAGCAGTTGGGGAGGGGCGGAGCCCCAGCATTTT	.	TRBV6-6	TRBJ1-5	.
CASSIQGPLYGYTF	TGTGCCAGCAGCATACAGGGCCCACTTTATGGCTACACCTTC	.	TRBV5-4	TRBJ1-2	few
CASSISKGISTDTQYF	TGTGCCAGTAGTATTAGTAAAGGGATTAGCACAGATACGCAGTATTTT	.	TRBV19	TRBJ2-3	.
CASSESTSARHEQYF	TGCGCCAGCAGTGAGTCAACTAGCGCACGCCACGAGCAGTACTTC	TRBD2	TRBV10-2	TRBJ2-7	.